This T cell receptor beta chain was sequenced during a study of control samples from healthy donors and cancer patients. Only in-frame clones appear in the TCRdb table, and some are missing; sequencing was by immunoSEQ multiplex PCR. Of 90,000 to 100,000 clones listed, approximately 90% are singletons. The CDR3 consists of 14 residues. Germline V CDR1 and CDR2: SGHRS, YFSETQ. Trimming shortened V by 4 bases and J by 3 bases, and 14 bases separated the two germline ends. The rearrangement links TRBV5-1 to TRBJ2-7; possibly TRBD1 for D (6 bases). This clonotype originated in a woman in her sixties or seventies in good health. The sequenced sample consisted of blood. The CDR3 DNA is TGCGCCAGCAGCCCAAGGACAGCCCGCTACGAGCAGTACTTC. This encodes CASSPRTARYEQYF.